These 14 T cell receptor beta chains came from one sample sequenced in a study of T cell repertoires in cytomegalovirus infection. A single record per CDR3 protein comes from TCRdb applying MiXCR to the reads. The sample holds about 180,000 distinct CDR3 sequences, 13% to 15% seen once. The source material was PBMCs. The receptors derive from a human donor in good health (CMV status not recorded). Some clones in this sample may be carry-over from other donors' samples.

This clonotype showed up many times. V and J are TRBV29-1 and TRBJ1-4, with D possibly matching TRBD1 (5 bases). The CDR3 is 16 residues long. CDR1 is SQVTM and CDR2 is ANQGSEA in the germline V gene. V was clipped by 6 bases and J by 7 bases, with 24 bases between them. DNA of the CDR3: TGCAGCGTCCTCCCATTTTTGGGGGGAAGGAGTGAAAAACTGTTTTTT. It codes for CSVLPFLGGRSEKLFF.

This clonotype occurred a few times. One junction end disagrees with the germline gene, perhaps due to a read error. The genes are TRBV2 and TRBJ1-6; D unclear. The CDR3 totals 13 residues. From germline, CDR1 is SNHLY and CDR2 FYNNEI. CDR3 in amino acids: CASSESYSSPLHF. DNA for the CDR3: TGTGCCAGCAGTGAATCCTATAGTTCACCCCTCCACTTT.

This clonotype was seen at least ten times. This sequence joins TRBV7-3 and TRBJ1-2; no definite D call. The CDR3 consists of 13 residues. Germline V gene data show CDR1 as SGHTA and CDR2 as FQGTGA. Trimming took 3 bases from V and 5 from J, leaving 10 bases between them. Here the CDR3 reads CASSLSPEYGYTF. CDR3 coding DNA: TGTGCCAGCAGCTTGTCCCCTGAATATGGCTACACCTTC.

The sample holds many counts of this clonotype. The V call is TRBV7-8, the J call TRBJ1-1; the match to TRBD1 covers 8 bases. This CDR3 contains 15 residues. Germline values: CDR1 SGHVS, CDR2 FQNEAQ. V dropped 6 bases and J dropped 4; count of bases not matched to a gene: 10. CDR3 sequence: CASRGPGQVGTEAFF. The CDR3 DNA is TGTGCCAGCAGAGGTCCGGGACAGGTGGGCACTGAAGCTTTCTTT.

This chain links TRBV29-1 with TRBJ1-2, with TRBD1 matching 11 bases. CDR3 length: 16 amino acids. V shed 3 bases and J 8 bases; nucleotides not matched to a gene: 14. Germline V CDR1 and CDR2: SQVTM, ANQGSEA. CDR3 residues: CSVDFYGTGGLDGYTF. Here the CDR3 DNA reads TGCAGCGTTGATTTTTATGGGACAGGGGGTCTAGACGGCTACACCTTC.

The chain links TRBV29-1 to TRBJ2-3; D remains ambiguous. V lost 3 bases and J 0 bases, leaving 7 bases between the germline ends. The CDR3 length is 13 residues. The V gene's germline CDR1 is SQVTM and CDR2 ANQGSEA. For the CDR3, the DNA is TGCAGCGTTGATGGATCGAGCACAGATACGCAGTATTTT. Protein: CSVDGSSTDTQYF.

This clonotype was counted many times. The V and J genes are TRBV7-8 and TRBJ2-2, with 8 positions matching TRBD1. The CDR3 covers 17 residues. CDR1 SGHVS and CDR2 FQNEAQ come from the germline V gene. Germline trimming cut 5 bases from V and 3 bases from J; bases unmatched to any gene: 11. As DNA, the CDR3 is TGTGCCAGCAGCGGTCGAATCCGGACAGGGTACACCGGGGAGCTGTTTTTT. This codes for CASSGRIRTGYTGELFF.

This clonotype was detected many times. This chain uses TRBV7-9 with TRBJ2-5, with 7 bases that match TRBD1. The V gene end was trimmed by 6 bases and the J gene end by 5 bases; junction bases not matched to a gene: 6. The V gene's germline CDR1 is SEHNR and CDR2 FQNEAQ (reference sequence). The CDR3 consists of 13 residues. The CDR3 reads CASRPDRPETQYF. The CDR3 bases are TGTGCCAGCAGACCGGACAGGCCCGAGACCCAGTACTTC.

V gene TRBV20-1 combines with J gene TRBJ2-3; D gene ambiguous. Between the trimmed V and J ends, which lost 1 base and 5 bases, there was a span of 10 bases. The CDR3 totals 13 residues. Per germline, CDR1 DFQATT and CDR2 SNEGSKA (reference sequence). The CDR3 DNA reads TGCAGTGCTAGAGTCCTAAAGGGAGATACGCAGTATTTT. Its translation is CSARVLKGDTQYF.

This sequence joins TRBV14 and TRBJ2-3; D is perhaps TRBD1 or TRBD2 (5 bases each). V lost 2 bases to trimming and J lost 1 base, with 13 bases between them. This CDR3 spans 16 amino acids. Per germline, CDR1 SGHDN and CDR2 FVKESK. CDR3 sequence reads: CASSQRSGTGTDTQYF. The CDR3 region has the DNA TGTGCCAGCAGCCAACGGTCGGGGACGGGCACAGATACGCAGTATTTT.

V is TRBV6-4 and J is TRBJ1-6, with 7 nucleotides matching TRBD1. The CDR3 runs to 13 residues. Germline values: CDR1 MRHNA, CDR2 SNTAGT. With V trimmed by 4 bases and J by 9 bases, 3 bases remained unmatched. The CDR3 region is CASSARQGSPLHF. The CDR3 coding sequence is TGTGCCAGCAGTGCCCGACAGGGTTCACCCCTCCACTTT.

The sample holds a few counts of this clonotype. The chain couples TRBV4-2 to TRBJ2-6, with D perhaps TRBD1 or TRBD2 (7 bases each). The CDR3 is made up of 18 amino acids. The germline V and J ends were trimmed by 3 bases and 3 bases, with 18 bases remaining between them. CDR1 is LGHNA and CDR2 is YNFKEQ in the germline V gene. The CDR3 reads CASSHGGTEGSGANVLTF. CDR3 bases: TGTGCCAGCAGCCACGGGGGGACAGAGGGCAGTGGGGCCAACGTCCTGACTTTC.

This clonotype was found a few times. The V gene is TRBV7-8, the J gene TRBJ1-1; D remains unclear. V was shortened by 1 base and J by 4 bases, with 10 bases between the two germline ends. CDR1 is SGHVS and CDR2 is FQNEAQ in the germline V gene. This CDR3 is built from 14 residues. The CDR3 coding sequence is TGTGCCAGCAGCTTAGGCGTTGTCGGCACTGAAGCTTTCTTT. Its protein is CASSLGVVGTEAFF.

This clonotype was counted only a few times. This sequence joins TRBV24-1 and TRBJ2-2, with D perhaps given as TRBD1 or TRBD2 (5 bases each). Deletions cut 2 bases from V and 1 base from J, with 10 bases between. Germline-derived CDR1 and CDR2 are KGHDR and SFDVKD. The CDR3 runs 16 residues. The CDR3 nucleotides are TGTGCCACCAGTGATTCCAGGGACGGGAACACCGGGGAGCTGTTTTTT. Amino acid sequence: CATSDSRDGNTGELFF.